One sample yielded the 30 T cell receptor beta chains listed below, sequenced in a study of T cell responses to AZD1222 COVID-19 vaccine (dated by TCRdb to the early 2020s). To prepare the library, the immunoSEQ multiplex PCR assay was applied. TCRdb limited this immuneACCESS table to in-frame rearrangements with V and J called. A share of clones is missing; checked studies link under half to unresolved V genes, and the rest is unexplained. A total of more than 85,000 clones appear in this sample, over 80% of them only once. The ten biggest clones cover 5% of the sample. Read against the paper, the sample's time point label means: baseline before first vaccination. Material: peripheral blood, obtained on day 0 of AZD1222 vaccination. These receptors all come from an adult in good health.

The rearrangement joins TRBV7-9 to TRBJ1-2; maybe TRBD1 (5 bases). The CDR3 runs to 13 residues. With 7 bases removed from V and 8 bases from J, the gap between germline ends came to 17 bases. In germline, CDR1 is SEHNR, CDR2 FQNEAQ (reference sequence). The CDR3 loop is CASTPVRERGYTF. In nucleotides, the CDR3 is TGTGCCAGCACCCCAGTCAGGGAGAGGGGCTACACCTTC.

This clone is a singleton in its sample. The chain links TRBV18 to TRBJ1-5; 8 positions match TRBD1. The V segment lost 4 bases and the J segment 7 bases; nucleotides outside the gene matches: 18. This CDR3 is built from 18 residues. Germline V gives CDR1 KGHSH, CDR2 LQKENI. The CDR3 sequence: CASSQIYIGQGRKQPQHF. CDR3 bases: TGTGCCAGCTCACAGATTTATATCGGACAGGGCCGAAAGCAGCCCCAGCATTTT. The entire variable domain, with the rest obtained from reference TRBV18 and TRBJ1-5, is as follows: NAGVMQNPRHLVRRRGQEARLRCSPMKGHSHVYWYRQLPEEGLKFMVYLQKENIIDESGMPKERFSAEFPKEGPSILRIQQVVRGDSAAYFCASSQIYIGQGRKQPQHFGDGTRLSIL.

The chain carries TRBV7-2 and TRBJ2-1; tentative D call: TRBD1 (6 bases). V gave up 3 bases and J gave up 10 bases, with 13 bases separating them. CDR3 length equals 13 residues. The germline V gene encodes CDR1 SGHTA and CDR2 FQGNSA. The CDR3 loop reads CASSLGPDREQFF. The CDR3 DNA reads as TGTGCCAGCAGCTTGGGGCCAGACAGGGAGCAGTTCTTC.

This chain links TRBV5-4 with TRBJ1-4; D is ambiguous. V dropped 1 base and J dropped 7 bases, with 11 bases sitting between them. From germline, CDR1 is SGHNT and CDR2 YYREEE (reference sequence). The CDR3 totals 14 residues. This CDR3 reads CASSLQGSREKLFF. As DNA, the CDR3 is TGTGCCAGCAGCTTGCAAGGTTCCCGTGAAAAACTGTTTTTT.

DNA for the CDR3: TGTGCCAGCAGCCTGCCCGCGGGACTAGCGGGGCAAGAGACCCAGTACTTC. Protein product: CASSLPAGLAGQETQYF. The chain joins TRBV3-1 (or the pseudogene TRBV3-2) to TRBJ2-5, with TRBD2 matching over 13 bases. Trimming at V came to 4 bases and at J to 2 bases, leaving 7 bases not matched to a gene. From germline, CDR1 is LGHDT and CDR2 YNNKEL (reference sequence). CDR3 length equals 17 residues.

The chain joins TRBV5-8 to TRBJ1-5; D is unresolved. The V end lost 2 bases, the J end lost 7 bases, and 7 bases lay between the germline ends. The CDR3 loop spans 12 amino acids. Germline V gene sequence: CDR1 SGHTS, CDR2 YDEGEE. This CDR3 reads CASSLLFQPQHF. The CDR3 DNA follows: TGTGCCAGCAGCTTACTATTCCAGCCCCAGCATTTT.

This chain joins TRBV14 and TRBJ1-2; the D gene is possibly TRBD1 (6 bases). The CDR3 has 13 residues. The germline V and J ends were trimmed by 4 bases and 7 bases, with 13 bases remaining between them. The germline V gene encodes CDR1 SGHDN and CDR2 FVKESK. In nucleotides, the CDR3 is TGTGCCAGCAGCCTCAAACAGGGATTTGGCTACACCTTC. Amino acid sequence: CASSLKQGFGYTF.

The J gene is TRBJ1-2, the V gene TRBV9; the D is unclear. Deletions cut 3 bases from V and 2 bases from J, with 14 bases between. This CDR3 has 15 amino acids. Germline V gene data show CDR1 as SGDLS and CDR2 as YYNGEE. This CDR3 is CASSASLPLNYGYTF. CDR3 bases: TGTGCCAGCAGCGCGAGCCTCCCTCTCAACTATGGCTACACCTTC.

This chain joins TRBV6-1 and TRBJ2-1; 8 nucleotides line up with TRBD2. J was trimmed by 1 base and V by 0 bases; bases with no gene match: 5. The CDR3 has 17 residues. The germline gives CDR1 MNHNS, CDR2 SASEGT. The CDR3, as DNA: TGTGCCAGCAGTGAAGCGCTGGCTAGCGGGTCCTACAATGAGCAGTTCTTC. Protein sequence: CASSEALASGSYNEQFF.

The CDR3 protein is CASSAGGGEAQPQHF. Here the CDR3 DNA reads TGTGCCAGCAGCGCCGGCGGGGGGGAGGCTCAGCCCCAGCATTTT. The chain carries TRBV9 and TRBJ1-5; D is perhaps TRBD1 (5 bases). The CDR3 is 15 amino acids. CDR1 and CDR2 (germline): SGDLS, YYNGEE. V was trimmed by 3 bases and J by 6 bases, leaving 16 bases between them. Full variable domain (outside the CDR3, taken from reference TRBV9 and TRBJ1-5): DSGVTQTPKHLITATGQRVTLRCSPRSGDLSVYWYQQSLDQGLQFLIQYYNGEERAKGNILERFSAQQFPDLHSELNLSSLELGDSALYFCASSAGGGEAQPQHFGDGTRLSIL.

This clone has more than one count but fewer than ten. The chain joins TRBV5-1 to TRBJ1-2; maybe TRBD1 (6 bases). V was trimmed by 6 bases and J by 8 bases, leaving 20 bases between them. The CDR3 length is 14 residues. Per the germline V gene, CDR1 is SGHRS and CDR2 is YFSETQ. The CDR3 here is CASNPDRSFTGYTF. The DNA of the CDR3 is TGCGCCAGCAACCCGGACAGATCCTTTACAGGCTACACCTTC.

The chain combines TRBV4-3 with TRBJ2-4; D call uncertain. Looked up from germline, CDR1 is LGHNA and CDR2 is YSLEER. The CDR3 length is 18 residues. With 0 bases removed from V and 1 base from J, the gap between germline ends came to 16 bases. Here the CDR3 DNA reads TGCGCCAGCAGCCAAGATCGCGCAGACCGTTCGGCCAAAAACATTCAGTACTTC. Its protein product is CASSQDRADRSAKNIQYF.

This clone was observed a single time. The chain couples TRBV11-2 to TRBJ1-2, with D unresolved. V gave up 5 bases and J gave up 5 bases, with 12 bases separating them. CDR3 length: 13 amino acids. Germline V lookup: CDR1 SGHAT, CDR2 FQNNGV. In nucleotides, the CDR3 is TGTGCCAGCAGCCCCGACGGCCTATATGGCTACACCTTC. Translating it yields CASSPDGLYGYTF.

The gene calls are TRBV6-5 and TRBJ2-7, with 8 nucleotides matching TRBD2. Germline V gene lookup returns CDR1 MNHEY and CDR2 SVGAGI. This CDR3 is built from 14 residues. V was clipped by 5 bases and J by 0 bases; unmatched bases: 3. DNA for the CDR3: TGTGCCAGCAGTCGCGGGGGGTACTCCTACGAGCAGTACTTC. This encodes CASSRGGYSYEQYF.

CDR3 residues: CACHRDRGLRGEAFF. In nucleotides, the CDR3 is TGTGCCTGCCACCGGGACAGGGGACTTAGGGGTGAAGCTTTCTTT. J is TRBJ1-1 and V is TRBV30, with 10 bases that match TRBD1. Germline V gives CDR1 GTSNPN, CDR2 SVGIG (reference sequence). Trimming removed 6 bases from V and 7 bases from J; junction bases left unmatched: 14. The CDR3 spans 15 residues.

The rearrangement links TRBV6-5 to TRBJ2-5; 8 bases fit TRBD1. The germline CDR1 and CDR2 sequences are MNHEY and SVGAGI. The trim removed 4 bases at V and 4 bases at J, leaving 11 bases unmatched. The CDR3 loop spans 16 amino acids. The CDR3 is CASSFPVDRVGETQYF. The CDR3 nucleotides read TGTGCCAGCAGTTTCCCCGTGGACAGGGTTGGAGAGACCCAGTACTTC.

For the CDR3, the DNA is TGTGCCAGCAGCTCCTTAAATGGGGGGAATGGCTACACCTTC. Translated: CASSSLNGGNGYTF. This rearrangement joins TRBV6-5 to TRBJ1-2; tentative D call: TRBD1 (5 bases). Trimming stripped 6 bases from V and 6 bases from J, with 17 bases between. The CDR3 has 14 residues. Germline CDR1 MNHEY, CDR2 SVGAGI.

This clone occurred a few times. This chain links TRBV9 with TRBJ1-5; weak D call: TRBD1 (6 bases). Germline assignment: CDR1 SGDLS and CDR2 YYNGEE. The CDR3 contains 15 residues. Trimming removed 3 bases at V and 4 bases at J, with 14 bases between. The CDR3 DNA reads as TGTGCCAGCAGCGCAACGGACAGCCCAAATCAGCCCCAGCATTTT. Translation gives CASSATDSPNQPQHF.

The rearrangement links TRBV6-5 to TRBJ1-3, with D possibly matching TRBD1 (6 bases). The V end was cut by 5 bases, the J end by 0 bases, with 11 bases between. This CDR3 has 15 amino acids. Germline CDR1 reads MNHEY; CDR2 reads SVGAGI. CDR3 loop: CASSPDRLSGNTIYF. Written as DNA, the CDR3 is TGTGCCAGCAGTCCAGACAGGCTCTCTGGAAACACCATATATTTT.

The rearrangement links TRBV12-5 to TRBJ1-2; no reliable D call. The CDR3 runs 13 residues. Germline CDR1 and CDR2: LGHNT and FRNRAP. Deletions cut 5 bases from V and 9 bases from J, with 16 bases between. The CDR3 DNA reads as TGTGCTAGTGGTCCGGAGAGGGCATATCGCTACACCTTC. It yields the protein CASGPERAYRYTF.

This clone has only one observation. Here the CDR3 reads CASGLVLGTGGVWETQYF. The CDR3 DNA sequence: TGTGCTAGTGGTTTGGTATTAGGGACAGGGGGAGTCTGGGAGACCCAGTACTTC. V gene TRBV12-5 combines with J gene TRBJ2-5, with 11 bases identical to TRBD1. The germline gives CDR1 LGHNT, CDR2 FRNRAP. V dropped 0 bases and J dropped 5; count of bases not matched to a gene: 11. CDR3 length: 18 amino acids.

The J gene is TRBJ1-6, the V gene TRBV7-2; D not certain. Germline V gene lookup returns CDR1 SGHTA and CDR2 FQGNSA. The CDR3 has 17 amino acids. With 0 bases removed from V and 0 bases from J, the gap between germline ends came to 9 bases. The CDR3 loop reads CASSLAGRHSYNSPLHF. In nucleotides, the CDR3 is TGTGCCAGCAGCTTAGCGGGCAGACACTCCTATAATTCACCCCTCCACTTT.

This chain links TRBV5-1 with TRBJ2-3; D tentatively reads TRBD1 or TRBD2 (6 bases each). CDR1 and CDR2 (germline): SGHRS, YFSETQ. V lost 0 bases to trimming and J lost 5 bases, with 16 bases between them. CDR3 length: 16 residues. CDR3 residues: CASSLEWGARKDTQYF. For the CDR3, the DNA is TGCGCCAGCAGCTTGGAATGGGGGGCCCGGAAAGATACGCAGTATTTT. The whole variable domain, remainder taken from reference TRBV5-1 and TRBJ2-3, is KAGVTQTPRYLIKTRGQQVTLSCSPISGHRSVSWYQQTPGQGLQFLFEYFSETQRNKGNFPGRFSGRQFSNSRSEMNVSTLELGDSALYLCASSLEWGARKDTQYFGPGTRLTVL.

V usage is TRBV29-1 and J usage is TRBJ1-2; weak D call: TRBD1 (5 bases). CDR1 SQVTM and CDR2 ANQGSEA come from the germline V gene. V was pared by 3 bases and J by 5 bases, with 7 bases between. The CDR3 is made up of 11 amino acids. This chain's CDR3 is CSVEGGYGYTF. CDR3 DNA sequence: TGCAGCGTTGAGGGGGGGTATGGCTACACCTTC. The full variable domain, with the rest looked up from reference TRBV29-1 and TRBJ1-2, is SAVISQKPSRDICQRGTSLTIQCQVDSQVTMMFWYRQQPGQSLTLIATANQGSEATYESGFVIDKFPISRPNLTFSTLTVSNMSPEDSSIYLCSVEGGYGYTFGSGTRLTVV.

V gene TRBV5-5 combines with J gene TRBJ1-4, with D tentatively TRBD1 (6 bases). This CDR3 is built from 15 residues. Per germline, CDR1 SGHKS and CDR2 YYEKEE (reference sequence). The germline V and J ends were trimmed by 0 bases and 7 bases, with 13 bases remaining between them. The CDR3 sequence: CASSLVKTGGEKLFF. CDR3 nucleotides: TGTGCCAGCAGCTTGGTAAAGACAGGAGGTGAAAAACTGTTTTTT.

The chain uses TRBV20-1 and TRBJ2-7; maybe TRBD1 (6 bases). This CDR3 contains 11 residues. The V end was cut by 6 bases, the J end by 6 bases, with 12 bases between. CDR1 is DFQATT, CDR2 SNEGSKA, per germline (reference sequence). The CDR3 DNA reads as TGCAGTGCCGCCCGGACAGTCGAGCAGTACTTC. As protein: CSAARTVEQYF.

The V gene is TRBV25-1, the J gene TRBJ1-6; D may be TRBD1 (5 bases). The CDR3 runs to 13 residues. Germline CDR1 MGHDK, CDR2 SYGVNS. V lost 6 bases and J lost 11, with 14 bases in between. CDR3 coding DNA: TGTGCCAGCAGACGCAGGGAGGCTGCACCCCTCCACTTT. It encodes CASRRREAAPLHF. Filled out from reference TRBV25-1 and TRBJ1-6, the complete variable domain reads EADIYQTPRYLVIGTGKKITLECSQTMGHDKMYWYQQDPGMELHLIHYSYGVNSTEKGDLSSESTVSRIRTEHFPLTLESARPSHTSQYLCASRRREAAPLHFGNGTRLTVT.

This clone was found a few times. J is TRBJ2-1 and V is TRBV5-8; 7 bases line up with TRBD2. The J segment lost 7 bases and the V segment lost 6 bases, leaving 13 bases of the junction unmatched. The CDR3 spans 15 residues. Germline V gene data show CDR1 as SGHTS and CDR2 as YDEGEE. CDR3: CASTELGGISNEQFF. CDR3 DNA sequence: TGTGCCAGCACCGAACTCGGGGGGATTTCTAATGAGCAGTTCTTC.

The rearrangement links TRBV5-1 to TRBJ2-5, with D unclear. V lost 4 bases to trimming and J lost 3 bases, with 10 bases between them. Germline V gene data show CDR1 as SGHRS and CDR2 as YFSETQ. The CDR3 is made up of 13 amino acids. The CDR3 here is CASSPLGKETQYF. DNA for the CDR3: TGCGCCAGCAGCCCCCTAGGAAAAGAGACCCAGTACTTC.

As to this clone: At one boundary the junction diverges from the germline segment, which might be a read error. CDR3 DNA: TGCAGTGCTAGGGGCAATGAGAAACTGTTTTTT. Amino acids: CSARGNEKLFF. The V gene is TRBV20-1, the J gene TRBJ1-4; D is unclear. The V gene's germline CDR1 is DFQATT and CDR2 SNEGSKA (reference sequence). This CDR3 has 11 residues.